The TCR beta chain under discussion was sequenced for a study of T cell changes during pregnancy in multiple sclerosis (dated by TCRdb to 2018 to 2020). With respect to the entire study: In women with multiple sclerosis, the researchers looked at how the T cell repertoire shifted as pregnancy progressed.

Libraries were constructed by the immunoSEQ multiplex PCR assay. Here the immuneACCESS table is served through TCRdb, limited to in-frame sequences with V and J called. Missing clones are a known gap in these copies; in checked studies unresolved V genes cover under half, and the rest lacks a known reason. For this sample the table gives roughly 43,000 clones, of which roughly nine tenths were detected only once. Together, the top ten hold approximately 1.1% of the sample. The cysteine opens and the phenylalanine closes a CDR3 of 14 amino acids. Only the CDR3 part of the read is kept: 42 bases, read in frame from the first base. The junction shows trimming of 5 bases on V and 7 bases on J, and the gene matches do not reach 10 bases of it. Sequences LGHNA (CDR1) and YSLEER (CDR2) are obtained from the germline V gene. For this clone: It lacks a known antigen. Base qualities are not provided; no much larger clone lies one nucleotide away.

The input for sequencing was CD4+ T cells from peripheral blood mononuclear cells, taken after pregnancy. The chain is encoded by TRBV4-3 joined to TRBJ2-5; 7 bases in between match TRBD1. The clonotype originates from a female donor with multiple sclerosis, enrolled in a pregnancy study. DNA sequence: TGCGCCAGCAGCACACAAACAGGGGACGCGACCCAGTACTTC. This codes for CASSTQTGDATQYF.